One T cell receptor beta chain is described in this entry. These data are taken from a study of OX40 agonist ivuxolimab in advanced cancers. The CDR3 is 14 amino acids. V was trimmed by 7 bases and J by 0 bases, leaving 13 bases between them. Looked up from germline, CDR1 is WSHSY and CDR2 is SAAADI. Assay used: immunoSEQ multiplex PCR; TCRdb lists only in-frame clones, some missing. The data contain fewer than 75,000 clones, about nine tenths of them singletons. The sample here was CD4+ or CD8+ T cells sorted from blood, taken in a trial of the OX40 agonist ivuxolimab. The rearrangement links TRBV10-2 to TRBJ2-7; weak D call: TRBD1 (6 bases). This clonotype was obtained from an adult with an advanced solid tumor such as melanoma, head and neck, liver or kidney cancer. The CDR3 loop is CASTLQGSSYEQYF. The CDR3 DNA reads as TGCGCCAGCACCCTACAGGGTTCCTCCTACGAGCAGTACTTC.